The present entry profiles one TCR beta chain with its context. What it binds is unknown. Amplification used 60 Vbeta primers and 13 Jbeta primers. As handled by the study authors: Some 9.9 million shared chains were among some 75 million unique TCR beta chains counted in a later analysis. TCRdb keeps only in-frame clones here, not all; method: immunoSEQ multiplex PCR. That table supplies the V and J calls and clone size; D and trimming were determined from the DNA. The sample includes over 130,000 clones, roughly 87% of them seen just once. The data are from a study of cytomegalovirus exposure and HLA in healthy donors. Looking at the study overall: Researchers found that roughly 81% of about 400 genotyped donors fell within the Caucasian-associated ancestry cluster.

General study results and limits: Beyond CMV serostatus, there was no information to go on about immune exposure.

Germline V lookup: CDR1 SGHRS, CDR2 YFSETQ. This CDR3 spans 13 amino acids. Trimming cost V 4 bases and J 8 bases; bases outside gene matches: 5. The sequence came from a woman aged 40-49 years in good health and CMV-seronegative. Sequencing used PBMCs. V and J are TRBV5-1 and TRBJ1-2; 10 bases are a match to TRBD1. This CDR3 reads CASSRTGGDGYTF. CDR3 coding DNA: TGCGCCAGCAGCAGGACAGGGGGGGACGGCTACACCTTC.